The 2 T cell receptor beta chains below all came from one sample that was sequenced in a study of blood T cell repertoires in COVID-19. Sequencing used immunoSEQ multiplex PCR; TCRdb keeps in-frame clones, though not all of them. The sample lists approximately 320,000 clones, 87% occurring once. Specimen: PBMCs or T cells enriched from blood (not recorded which). Receptors were obtained from a woman younger than 30 who had recovered from COVID-19.

CDR3 in DNA: TGTGCCAGCAGATTAGACGGAGCTAACTATGGCTACACCTTC. Amino acid sequence: CASRLDGANYGYTF. V gene TRBV2 combines with J gene TRBJ1-2; D gene uncertain. V was cut by 6 bases and J by 0 bases, with 11 bases left in between. The CDR3 is 14 amino acids. The germline gives CDR1 SNHLY, CDR2 FYNNEI.

The V call is TRBV28, the J call TRBJ1-2; no firm D call. The CDR3 contains 14 residues. Trimming shortened V by 2 bases and J by 4 bases, and 11 bases separated the two germline ends. Germline V lookup: CDR1 MDHEN, CDR2 SYDVKM. CDR3 amino acids: CASSLVSLIYGYTF. In DNA form, the CDR3 reads TGTGCCAGCAGTTTAGTCAGTCTCATCTATGGCTACACCTTC.